Described below is a single T cell receptor beta chain sequence and its context. The data originate from a study of healthy donors' naive CD4 and CD8 T cells. Each TCR library used roughly 0.45 ug of total RNA and a linear amplification protocol. Original processing methods: A handful of healthy donors contributed about 74,000 sequenced TCR alpha transcripts. TCRdb independently ran MiXCR on the reads; one entry per CDR3 protein. The V and J calls reflect TCRdb's pipeline rather than the authors' work. The sample holds 180,000 or so distinct CDR3 sequences; about 76% are singletons and the top ten take 2% to 2.5%. The CDR3 loop spans 12 amino acids. Trimming shortened V by 5 bases and J by 3 bases, and 7 bases separated the two germline ends. The V gene's germline CDR1 is MNHEY and CDR2 SVGAGI.

The receptor comes from a pool of human donors in good health; the sample pools cells from several healthy donors. The chain links TRBV6-5 to TRBJ1-1; tentatively, D is TRBD1 (5 bases). Sequencing was done on a sample of naive CD4+ and CD8+ T cells sorted from blood, pooled from several donors. The CDR3 reads CASSLGHTEAFF. The CDR3 nucleotides read TGTGCCAGCAGTCTGGGACACACTGAAGCTTTCTTT.